This TCR beta chain was sequenced during a study of blood T cell repertoires in COVID-19. The overall study: Samples representing acute and convalescent COVID-19 were sourced from the United States, Italy and Spain. PBMCs, B-cell-depleted T cells, or T cells were the source of the cDNA or gDNA that made up the material.

Original processing methods: Amplifying reference gene primers gave estimates of nucleated cell counts. Here immunoSEQ multiplex PCR was the method, and the copy in TCRdb shows in-frame clones only, minus some. Clonal size and the V and J genes are those of that table, whereas D and trimming came from the DNA. The table lists roughly 270,000 clones, approximately 85% of them singletons, with more than 7.5% in the top ten. The CDR3 spans 15 residues. The clonotype originates from a man in his late teens or twenties with active or convalescent COVID-19. The sample taken for sequencing was peripheral blood. This rearrangement joins TRBV21-1 to TRBJ1-6; the D segment call TRBD1 is taken from the table without a DNA check. TRBV21-1 corresponds to a pseudogene. The CDR3 nucleotides read TGTGCCAGCAGCAAAGCAATGGGGGCTAATTCACCCCTCCACTTT. This gives the protein CASSKAMGANSPLHF.